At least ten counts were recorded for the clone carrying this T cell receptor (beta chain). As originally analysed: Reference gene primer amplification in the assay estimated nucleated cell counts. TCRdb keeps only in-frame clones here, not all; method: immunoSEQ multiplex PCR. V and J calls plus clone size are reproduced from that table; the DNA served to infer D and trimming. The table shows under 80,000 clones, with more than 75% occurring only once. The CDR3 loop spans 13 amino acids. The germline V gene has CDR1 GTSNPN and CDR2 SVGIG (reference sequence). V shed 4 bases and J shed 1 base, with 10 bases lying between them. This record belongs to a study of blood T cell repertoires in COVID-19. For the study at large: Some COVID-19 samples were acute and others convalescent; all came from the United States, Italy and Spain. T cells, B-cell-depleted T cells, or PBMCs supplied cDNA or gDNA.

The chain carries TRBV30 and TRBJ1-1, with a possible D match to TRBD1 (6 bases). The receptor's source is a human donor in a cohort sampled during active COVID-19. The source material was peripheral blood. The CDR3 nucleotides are TGTGCCTGGAACGGACAGACGAACACTGAAGCTTTCTTT. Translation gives CAWNGQTNTEAFF.